Listed here is a single T cell receptor (beta chain). Its antigen is undetermined. All the people who gave samples were healthy bone marrow donors. This record comes from a study of cytomegalovirus exposure and HLA in healthy donors. The study, taken as a whole, reports: In a later analysis, compared with equally common non-associated chains, HLA-associated beta chains were more expanded.

The PCR used 60 Vbeta and 13 Jbeta primers. The table came from immunoSEQ multiplex PCR; TCRdb's copy has only in-frame clones and leaves some out. The top ten hold 1.5% to 2% of the sample, which has approximately 200,000 clones, around 78% seen once. The CDR3 runs 14 residues. J was trimmed by 4 bases and V by 8 bases; bases with no gene match: 8. Germline values: CDR1 SNHLY, CDR2 FYNNEI. The chain joins TRBV2 to TRBJ2-5; 9 bases are a match to TRBD1. The sequence derives from a man aged 30 to 39 in good health and CMV-seronegative. Material for sequencing was PBMCs. This CDR3 reads CASSGTGWGETQYF. The CDR3 DNA follows: TGTGCCAGCTCCGGGACAGGGTGGGGAGAGACCCAGTACTTC.